The rows below give T cell receptor beta chains drawn from one sample of a study of beta chain features in type 1 diabetes. Profiled with immunoSEQ multiplex PCR; TCRdb holds only in-frame clones, not every one. The sample lists approximately 170,000 clones; approximately 8.1% were seen once. The sample taken for sequencing was central memory CD4+ T cells from blood. These receptors originate from a man younger than 30 with type 1 diabetes. Both conserved end residues are part of each CDR3. D genes are given only for firm matches. Clone sizes are given selectively: once, few, many, or a class where the clone is expanded.

cdr3_length	v_call	d_call	clone_size	j_call	cdr3_nt	cdr3_aa
14	TRBV30	TRBD2	few	TRBJ2-5	TGTGCCTGGAGTAAGACTAGCGCTAAAGAGACCCAGTACTTC	CAWSKTSAKETQYF
13	TRBV14	.	few	TRBJ2-5	TGTGCCAGCAGCCAAGCTAGTGTGGAGACCCAGTACTTC	CASSQASVETQYF
14	TRBV2	.	few	TRBJ2-7	TGTGCCAGCAGTGGCGAGGACATCCCCTACGAGCAGTACTTC	CASSGEDIPYEQYF
16	TRBV11-2	TRBD1	.	TRBJ1-1	TGTGCCAGCAGCATCAACAGGGGGCTAGTGAACACTGAAGCTTTCTTT	CASSINRGLVNTEAFF
13	TRBV7-2	TRBD2	few	TRBJ2-7	TGTGCCAGCACGTCAGGACTAGCAAGCGAGCAGTACTTC	CASTSGLASEQYF
14	TRBV2	.	.	TRBJ2-7	TGTGCCAGCAGTGTGGCGGGGAGAACCGACGAGCAGTACTTC	CASSVAGRTDEQYF
15	TRBV6-1	TRBD1	.	TRBJ2-1	TGTGCCAGCAGCGGGTCGGACAGGGTCTACAATGAGCAGTTCTTC	CASSGSDRVYNEQFF
15	TRBV25-1	.	many	TRBJ2-3	TGTGCCAGCAGTGAATATGGCGGGAACACAGATACGCAGTATTTT	CASSEYGGNTDTQYF
16	TRBV28	.	.	TRBJ2-1	TGTGCCAGCAGTCCCCCACCCGGGACTCGCTCTAATGAGCAGTTCTTC	CASSPPPGTRSNEQFF
14	TRBV18	.	.	TRBJ2-7	TGTGCCAGCTCACCAGGGCTCCAAACCTACGAGCAGTACTTC	CASSPGLQTYEQYF
16	TRBV5-4	TRBD2	.	TRBJ2-3	TGTGCCAGCAGCCCCCCGAAGGGAGCGGGAGCAGATACGCAGTATTTT	CASSPPKGAGADTQYF
14	TRBV29-1	.	.	TRBJ2-5	TGCAGCGCTGGGGCTAGGGGTTTACAAGAGACCCAGTACTTC	CSAGARGLQETQYF
19	TRBV28	.	few	TRBJ1-3	TGTGCCAGCAGTACCTTAACAGGGATAGTACTATCCTCTGGAAACACCATATATTTT	CASSTLTGIVLSSGNTIYF
13	TRBV27	TRBD1	.	TRBJ1-2	TGTGCCAGCAGTTTTTGGCAGGGGGATGGCTACACCTTC	CASSFWQGDGYTF
14	TRBV27	TRBD2	.	TRBJ2-7	TGTGCCAGCAGCCGTTCTAGCGGAAGTTACGAGCAGTACTTC	CASSRSSGSYEQYF
15	TRBV11-2	TRBD1	few	TRBJ2-1	TGTGCCAGCAGCGTCGACAGGGGGCGCGGCAATGAGCAGTTCTTC	CASSVDRGRGNEQFF
14	TRBV19	.	few	TRBJ2-7	TGTGCCAGTAGTAAGACGCGGTTCGAGGGAGAGCAGTACTTC	CASSKTRFEGEQYF
15	TRBV12-5	.	few	TRBJ2-1	TGTGCTAGTGGCCTCCGTCAGGGGCGCTACAATGAGCAGTTCTTC	CASGLRQGRYNEQFF
15	TRBV9	TRBD1	.	TRBJ2-5	TGTGCCAGCACGCGGGACAGGACCCCCCAAGAGACCCAGTACTTC	CASTRDRTPQETQYF
13	TRBV28	.	few	TRBJ1-6	TGTGCCAGCAGTTTGGCGGGCAAATCACCCCTCCACTTT	CASSLAGKSPLHF
15	TRBV18	TRBD1	once	TRBJ1-2	TGTGCCAGCTCACCCCGCACCGGGACAGACTATGGCTACACCTTC	CASSPRTGTDYGYTF
12	TRBV30	.	.	TRBJ2-7	TGTGCCGGGTACAATACAGGGTCCCCCCCGTACTTC	CAGYNTGSPPYF
14	TRBV5-1	.	.	TRBJ2-7	TGCGCCAGCAGCTTGGAGGGGACATCCCGGGAGCAGTACTTC	CASSLEGTSREQYF
14	TRBV30	.	few	TRBJ2-5	TGTGCCTGGAGCCTCACGGGACTTGAAGAGACCCAGTACTTC	CAWSLTGLEETQYF
14	TRBV5-4	TRBD1	few	TRBJ2-5	TGTGCCAGCAGCAGACAGGGGGCTGAGGAGACCCAGTACTTC	CASSRQGAEETQYF
13	TRBV28	.	.	TRBJ2-3	TGTGCCAGCAGCCTCTCGCCCCCGGGAACGCAGTATTTT	CASSLSPPGTQYF
13	TRBV7-2	TRBD1	few	TRBJ1-2	TGTGCCAGCAGCCCATGGACAGGAGATGGCTACACCTTC	CASSPWTGDGYTF
12	TRBV30	TRBD1	.	TRBJ2-7	TGTGCCTTAATGGACAGGGGGCCCAGACAGTACTTC	CALMDRGPRQYF
15	TRBV7-9	.	.	TRBJ2-1	TGTGCCAGCCAGTCGAACGAACCTGGCTACAATGAGCAGTTCTTC	CASQSNEPGYNEQFF
15	TRBV6-4	.	.	TRBJ2-3	TGTGCCAGCAGAAGACAGGCGGAGGTACGAGATACGCAGTATTTT	CASRRQAEVRDTQYF
15	TRBV14	TRBD1	.	TRBJ2-7	TGTGCCAGCAGCCTGACGGGACAGGGGGCCTACGAGCAGTACTTC	CASSLTGQGAYEQYF
15	TRBV7-9	TRBD2	few	TRBJ2-3	TGTGCCAGCAGCTTAGGAGCGGGAGTTGCAGATACGCAGTATTTT	CASSLGAGVADTQYF
16	TRBV5-1	.	.	TRBJ1-1	TGCGCCAGCAGCCCACGGACAGCTTCCACGAACACTGAAGCTTTCTTT	CASSPRTASTNTEAFF
15	TRBV6-5	TRBD1	.	TRBJ2-4	TGTGCCAGCAGGAAATTGACAGGGGTGGAAAACATTCAGTACTTC	CASRKLTGVENIQYF
16	TRBV6-6	TRBD2	.	TRBJ2-7	TGTGCCAGCAGCCCGGGGAACGCGGGGGGGACCTACGAGCAGTACTTC	CASSPGNAGGTYEQYF
16	TRBV28	.	.	TRBJ2-4	TGTGCCAGCAGTTTATTTCAGGGGCTTTCCAAAAACATTCAGTACTTC	CASSLFQGLSKNIQYF
15	TRBV25-1	.	.	TRBJ1-4	TGTGCCAGCAGTGACATTTGGGCTACGGATGAAAAACTGTTTTTT	CASSDIWATDEKLFF
16	TRBV7-9	.	few	TRBJ2-1	TGTGCCAGCAGCTTCCAGCGGGTGAGCTCCTACAATGAGCAGTTCTTC	CASSFQRVSSYNEQFF
12	TRBV7-9	.	.	TRBJ2-3	TGTGCCAGCAGCTCGGGAGATGCTACGCAGTATTTT	CASSSGDATQYF
14	TRBV6-6	.	.	TRBJ1-2	TGTGCCAGCAGTCTTGGGACATCCTCGGCAGGCTACACCTTC	CASSLGTSSAGYTF
15	TRBV9	TRBD1	few	TRBJ2-3	TGTGCCAGCAGTCTCTCGGGGACAGGGGGAGATACGCAGTATTTT	CASSLSGTGGDTQYF
14	TRBV13	.	.	TRBJ2-1	TGTGCCAGCAGCTTAGGTACTAGCTTGGATGAGCAGTTCTTC	CASSLGTSLDEQFF
12	TRBV10-2	.	.	TRBJ2-3	TGTGCCATCAGTGATTTCGAGGGTACGCAGTATTTT	CAISDFEGTQYF
14	TRBV6-5	.	few	TRBJ2-1	TGTGCCATCAGGGGGGCGGGAGAACGGAATGAGCAGTTCTTC	CAIRGAGERNEQFF